The next 12 T cell receptor beta chains were all read from a single sample in a study of T cells in Graves' hyperthyroidism and ophthalmopathy. Authors of the study amplified TCR beta CDR3 regions from RNA transcripts. HTBI primers were employed in a first-round RT-PCR of the TCR CDR3. TCRdb ran MiXCR on the multiplex PCR reads and lists one entry per CDR3 protein. The sample lists over 650,000 distinct CDR3 sequences, 16% seen once, with around 8% in the top ten. The sequenced sample consisted of blood. These receptors all stem from a young man with Graves' hyperthyroidism.

The CDR3 DNA follows: TGTGCCAGCAGCCGGAGCTTTGCCCAGGTGTACCAAGAGACCCAGTACTTC. It specifies CASSRSFAQVYQETQYF. The chain is built from TRBV12-3 or TRBV12-4 and TRBJ2-5, with D unresolved. Trimming cost V 6 bases and J 0 bases, with 20 bases left between them. The CDR3 is 17 residues long.

This chain joins TRBV5-4 and TRBJ1-3; D possibly corresponds to TRBD1 (5 bases). This CDR3 contains 15 residues. Germline loops: CDR1 SGHNT, CDR2 YYREEE (reference sequence). Trimming took 4 bases from V and 0 from J, leaving 11 bases between them. This chain's CDR3 is CASSSLTDSGNTIYF. The CDR3 DNA is TGTGCCAGCAGCAGTCTGACAGACTCTGGAAACACCATATATTTT.

The V gene is TRBV24-1, the J gene TRBJ1-5; no clear D gene. Trimming removed 4 bases from V and 2 bases from J, with 8 bases in between. The CDR3 loop spans 14 amino acids. Germline assignment: CDR1 KGHDR and CDR2 SFDVKD. In DNA, the CDR3 is TGTGCCACCAGTGAGGCGGTTGGCAATCAGCCCCAGCATTTT. This encodes CATSEAVGNQPQHF.

This clonotype is a singleton in its sample. The chain carries TRBV27 and TRBJ2-3; the match to TRBD2 covers 7 bases. The trim removed 8 bases at V and 1 base at J, leaving 6 bases unmatched. CDR1 and CDR2 from the germline V gene are MNHEY and SMNVEV (reference sequence). The CDR3 has 14 residues. The CDR3 DNA reads TGTGCCAGCTGGGCGGGAGTTGGCACAGATACGCAGTATTTT. This codes for CASWAGVGTDTQYF.

In this sample, this clonotype turned up many times. This rearrangement joins TRBV28 to TRBJ2-7, with 7 nucleotides matching TRBD2. Germline loops: CDR1 MDHEN, CDR2 SYDVKM. The CDR3 consists of 13 residues. With V trimmed by 7 bases and J by 4 bases, 7 bases remained unmatched. The CDR3 here is CASISEREYEQYF. The CDR3 nucleotides read TGTGCCAGCATATCGGAGCGGGAATACGAGCAGTACTTC.

Of note for this clonotype: One junction end does not reproduce the germline sequence, and a read error may be involved. J is TRBJ2-5 and V is TRBV7-2; 14 bases are shared with TRBD2. Looked up from germline, CDR1 is SGHTA and CDR2 is FQGNSA. The CDR3 has 15 amino acids. The CDR3 nucleotides read TGTGCCAGCAGCCCAGCGACTAGCGGGAGGGAGATCCAGTACTTC. Protein: CASSPATSGREIQYF.

This clonotype was observed a handful of times. The V gene is TRBV4-1, the J gene TRBJ2-2; possible D gene TRBD1, 6 bases. The V gene's germline CDR1 is MGHRA and CDR2 YSYEKL. The CDR3 sequence is 16 residues long. Trimming left V 4 bases short and J 7 bases short, with 19 bases between. CDR3 in DNA: TGCGCCAGCAGCCGCTCCGGACAGTCTCGCGGCGGGGAGCTGTTTTTT. This codes for CASSRSGQSRGGELFF.

This clonotype turned up a few times. The genes are TRBV5-1 and TRBJ2-7, with 8 bases that match TRBD1. Trimming took 0 bases from V and 0 from J; bases not matched to a gene: 5. The germline V gene encodes CDR1 SGHRS and CDR2 YFSETQ. The CDR3 runs to 16 residues. The chain's CDR3 is CASSLAPGGVSYEQYF. DNA for the CDR3: TGCGCCAGCAGCTTGGCTCCAGGGGGCGTCTCCTACGAGCAGTACTTC. The complete variable domain, with remaining parts taken from reference TRBV5-1 and TRBJ2-7, reads KAGVTQTPRYLIKTRGQQVTLSCSPISGHRSVSWYQQTPGQGLQFLFEYFSETQRNKGNFPGRFSGRQFSNSRSEMNVSTLELGDSALYLCASSLAPGGVSYEQYFGPGTRLTVT.

In its sample, this clonotype was seen a few times. This chain joins TRBV28 and TRBJ2-1, with 11 bases matching TRBD2. Losses at the gene ends were 5 bases for V and 8 bases for J; bases not matched to a gene: 11. CDR3 size: 16 residues. Germline V CDR1 and CDR2: MDHEN, SYDVKM. The DNA for the CDR3 is TGTGCCAGCAGTAACCTTGGGACTAGCGGTTACGATGAGCAGTTCTTC. It is translated as CASSNLGTSGYDEQFF.

In this sample, this clonotype turned up many times. CDR3 amino acids: CASSSSLIAGEATDTQYF. The CDR3 DNA is TGTGCCAGCAGTTCAAGCCTCATAGCGGGAGAGGCTACAGATACGCAGTATTTT. This chain links TRBV27 with TRBJ2-3; 9 bases line up with TRBD2. Germline V gene lookup returns CDR1 MNHEY and CDR2 SMNVEV (reference sequence). CDR3 length equals 18 residues. V lost 4 bases, J lost 3 bases, and 14 bases stayed unmatched.

This clonotype was seen ten or more times. The chain joins TRBV6-1 to TRBJ2-1; D possibly corresponds to TRBD2 (6 bases). The CDR3 sequence is 14 residues long. In germline, CDR1 is MNHNS, CDR2 SASEGT. V was shortened by 7 bases and J by 3 bases, with 13 bases between the two germline ends. CDR3 nucleotide sequence: TGTGCCAGCACCCGGGAGCCCGGCTACAATGAGCAGTTCTTC. Amino acid sequence: CASTREPGYNEQFF.

V and J are TRBV2 and TRBJ2-5, with 7 bases fitting TRBD2. The V gene's germline CDR1 is SNHLY and CDR2 FYNNEI. The CDR3 spans 14 residues. V lost 6 bases to trimming and J lost 5 bases; unmatched junction nucleotides: 9. Written as DNA, the CDR3 is TGTGCCAGCAGGGGGAGGGCTGGGGTCGAGACCCAGTACTTC. Amino acids: CASRGRAGVETQYF.